Sequencing of this T cell receptor (beta chain) was carried out in a study of blood T cell repertoires in COVID-19 (TCRdb year 2020). About the investigation overall: Samples from collaborators originated in the United States, Italy and Spain and spanned both the acute and convalescent phases of COVID-19. The prospective study material was composed of cDNA or gDNA derived from T cells, B-cell-depleted T cells, or PBMCs. The dataset comprised deeply sampled blood TCRbeta repertoires from subjects exposed to, actively infected with, or recovered from COVID-19. The repertoires were released in a freely available public database intended as a resource for research on the immune response to SARS-CoV-2. The samples were drawn from two sources: the first 160 participants of the ongoing ImmuneRACE study, and fewer than 1,500 subjects contributed by 6 global collaborators. Nearly every sample came with metadata listing a de-identified subject ID, COVID-19 status, age in years and sex. Where HLA class I and class II types were available, the types were taken from metadata supplied by the sample provider, not from assay-based typing. Here is what the overall study found, with its caveats: Clinical and demographic metadata were provided uncurated, with the amount varying by source and participant.

The immunoSEQ Assay, a bias-controlled multiplex PCR, was used to amplify TCRbeta CDR3 regions from genomic DNA. In the original analysis: Nucleated cell counts per sample were estimated from amplification of reference gene primers within the assay. To quantify the absolute abundance of each unique TCRbeta CDR3 rearrangement, sequence reads were collapsed and filtered. For each sample, productive Simpson clonality was calculated by taking the square root of Simpson's diversity index across productive rearrangements. Here the immuneACCESS table is served through TCRdb, limited to in-frame sequences with V and J called. Missing clones are a known gap in these copies; in checked studies unresolved V genes cover under half, and the rest lacks a known reason. For V, J and clone size, that table is used; D and trimming come from the DNA. The sample table contains tens of thousands of clones; only one count was recorded for 80% to 95% of them. The biggest ten clones account for 0.52% of the sample.

One collaborating source in Seattle enrolled patients during active infection and followed them longitudinally through the course of disease. Collaborating institutions collected whole blood in K2EDTA tubes following their own protocols. For TCRbeta analysis, collaborator samples were shipped as frozen whole blood, as isolated PBMCs, or as DNA extracted from either sample type. Concerning this clone itself: The antigen this receptor binds is unknown. Base qualities are missing; no much larger clone stands one base away.

V and J are trimmed by 3 bases and 7 bases, and the gene matches miss 9 bases of the junction. CDR3 length: 14 amino acids, cysteine to phenylalanine. Solely the CDR3 DNA is kept, with 42 bases framed from the first base. Sequences SGHRS (CDR1) and YFSETQ (CDR2) are obtained from the germline V gene. This TCR derives from a man in his forties or fifties with COVID-19, enrolled during active disease. Sequencing was done on a sample of peripheral blood. The chain is encoded by TRBV5-1 joined to TRBJ1-2, with TRBD1 matching 7 junction bases. The CDR3 sequence is CASSWGQIRGGYTF. The DNA sequence is as follows: TGCGCCAGCAGCTGGGGACAGATTCGAGGTGGCTACACCTTC.